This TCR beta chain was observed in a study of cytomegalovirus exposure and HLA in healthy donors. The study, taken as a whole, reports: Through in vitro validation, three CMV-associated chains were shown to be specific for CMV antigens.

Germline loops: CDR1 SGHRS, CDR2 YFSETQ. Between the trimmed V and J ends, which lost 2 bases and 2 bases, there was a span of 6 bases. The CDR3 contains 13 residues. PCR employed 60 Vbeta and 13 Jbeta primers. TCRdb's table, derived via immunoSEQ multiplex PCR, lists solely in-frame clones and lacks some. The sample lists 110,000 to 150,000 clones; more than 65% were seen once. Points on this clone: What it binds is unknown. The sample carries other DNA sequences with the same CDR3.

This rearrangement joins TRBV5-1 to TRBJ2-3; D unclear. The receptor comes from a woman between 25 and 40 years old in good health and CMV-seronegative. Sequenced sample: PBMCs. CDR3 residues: CASSFRDTDTQYF. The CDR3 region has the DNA TGCGCCAGCAGCTTTCGAGACACAGATACGCAGTATTTT.